A single sample is the source of the 23 T cell receptor beta chains below, sequenced in a study of blood T cell repertoires in COVID-19. Clones were read by immunoSEQ multiplex PCR, and TCRdb kept only the in-frame ones, dropping some. The profile covers around 20,000 clones, with approximately 88% appearing a single time and 7.5% to 9% taken by the ten largest. The sequenced sample was peripheral blood. These receptors were collected from a human donor in a cohort sampled during active COVID-19. The donor label of this sample is uncertain.

This clone was observed a single time. The chain combines TRBV9 with TRBJ1-3; D not certain. Germline-derived CDR1 and CDR2 are SGDLS and YYNGEE. CDR3 size: 12 residues. Trimming took off 2 bases at V and 3 bases at J, with 3 bases between the two ends. The chain's CDR3 is CASSVLGNTIYF. CDR3 sequence (DNA): TGTGCCAGCAGCGTTCTTGGAAACACCATATATTTT.

The chain couples TRBV7-9 to TRBJ1-1, with D possibly TRBD1 on 5 matching bases. V shed 0 bases and J shed 3 bases, with 11 bases lying between them. In germline, CDR1 is SEHNR, CDR2 FQNEAQ (reference sequence). This CDR3 has 15 amino acids. CDR3 sequence reads: CASSLAAGGDTEAFF. The CDR3 DNA reads as TGTGCCAGCAGCTTAGCCGCGGGAGGGGACACTGAAGCTTTCTTT.

V and J are TRBV5-1 and TRBJ2-3; 12 bases are a match to TRBD2. Trimming removed 4 bases from V and 0 bases from J; junction bases left unmatched: 6. CDR1 and CDR2 (germline): SGHRS, YFSETQ. This CDR3 region has 17 residues. The CDR3 DNA sequence: TGCGCCAGCAGCCCAGGAGGACTAGCGGGAAGCACAGATACGCAGTATTTT. Its translation is CASSPGGLAGSTDTQYF.

This clone occurred a few times. The chain combines TRBV19 with TRBJ2-2; possible D gene TRBD2, 6 bases. The V gene lost 3 bases and the J gene lost 3 bases, with 11 bases spanning the gap. The CDR3 is 15 amino acids. The germline gives CDR1 LNHDA, CDR2 SQIVND (reference sequence). In nucleotides, the CDR3 is TGTGCCAGTAGTATGGTCGGGAGCCACACCGGGGAGCTGTTTTTT. This gives the protein CASSMVGSHTGELFF. Variable domain in full (rest from reference TRBV19 and TRBJ2-2): DGGITQSPKYLFRKEGQNVTLSCEQNLNHDAMYWYRQDPGQGLRLIYYSQIVNDFQKGDIAEGYSVSREKKESFPLTVTSAQKNPTAFYLCASSMVGSHTGELFFGEGSRLTVL.

The rearrangement uses TRBV5-1 and TRBJ2-7; 7 bases fit TRBD2. This CDR3 spans 13 amino acids. The ends lost 7 bases at V and 3 bases at J; junction bases unmatched: 7. The germline V gene encodes CDR1 SGHRS and CDR2 YFSETQ. The chain's CDR3 is CASRGDSGYEQYF. The DNA for the CDR3 is TGCGCCAGCCGGGGGGATAGCGGCTACGAGCAGTACTTC.

The V gene is TRBV7-8, the J gene TRBJ2-3; 7 bases fit TRBD1. V lost 4 bases, J lost 4 bases, and 5 bases stayed unmatched. Germline loops: CDR1 SGHVS, CDR2 FQNEAQ. The CDR3 spans 14 residues. In nucleotides, the CDR3 is TGTGCCAGCAGCTCGGGGACAGCCGCAGATACGCAGTATTTT. This sequence encodes CASSSGTAADTQYF. Full variable domain (outside the CDR3, taken from reference TRBV7-8 and TRBJ2-3): GAGVSQSPRYKVAKRGQDVALRCDPISGHVSLFWYQQALGQGPEFLTYFQNEAQLDKSGLPSDRFFAERPEGSVSTLKIQRTQQEDSAVYLCASSSGTAADTQYFGPGTRLTVL.

The rearrangement joins TRBV19 to TRBJ1-1; TRBD1 is a possible D gene (6 bases). Germline-derived CDR1 and CDR2 are LNHDA and SQIVND (reference sequence). V was cut by 9 bases and J by 6 bases, with 17 bases left in between. The CDR3 length is 13 residues. The CDR3, as DNA: TGTGCCAGCCGGGACAACTCCCTATCTGAAGCTTTCTTT. Translation: CASRDNSLSEAFF.

The chain is built from TRBV10-3 and TRBJ2-1; a weak D match, TRBD1 (6 bases). CDR1 and CDR2 (germline): ENHRY, SYGVKD. Trimming removed 8 bases at V and 7 bases at J, with 18 bases between. This CDR3 comprises 14 residues. CDR3 in amino acids: CAIGNLTGFNEQFF. The CDR3 bases are TGTGCCATCGGCAACCTGACAGGATTTAATGAGCAGTTCTTC.

The chain combines TRBV4-1 with TRBJ2-3; 8 bases match TRBD1. The CDR3 has 19 residues. J was trimmed by 4 bases and V by 1 base; bases with no gene match: 16. CDR1 and CDR2 (germline): MGHRA, YSYEKL. CDR3 nucleotide sequence: TGCGCCAGCAGCCAAGCCGACTTTAGGACAGGGCTAGTATCAGATACGCAGTATTTT. Translating gives CASSQADFRTGLVSDTQYF.

This chain links TRBV6-5 with TRBJ1-1; maybe TRBD1 (5 bases). Germline values: CDR1 MNHEY, CDR2 SVGAGI. The V end was cut by 6 bases, the J end by 1 base, with 9 bases between. The CDR3 covers 13 residues. The DNA for the CDR3 is TGTGCCAGCAGGGACACCCAGAACACTGAAGCTTTCTTT. Residues: CASRDTQNTEAFF.

CDR3 nucleotide sequence: TGTGCCAGTAGTACGGGGGAGGCTTACTACAATGAGCAGTTCTTC. Protein: CASSTGEAYYNEQFF. V is TRBV19 and J is TRBJ2-1; TRBD2 is a possible D gene (6 bases). This CDR3 is built from 15 residues. CDR1 and CDR2 (germline): LNHDA, SQIVND (reference sequence). V lost 4 bases and J lost 3, with 13 bases in between.

V is TRBV6-5 and J is TRBJ2-3; D is possibly TRBD2 (6 bases). The CDR3 extends over 16 amino acids. CDR1 is MNHEY and CDR2 is SVGAGI in the germline V gene. The V gene lost 4 bases and the J gene lost 5 bases, with 19 bases spanning the gap. The CDR3 region is CASSSLTGTARDTQYF. The CDR3 nucleotides read TGTGCCAGCAGTTCCCTTACCGGGACTGCGAGAGATACGCAGTATTTT.

The chain employs TRBV5-5 and TRBJ2-1; a weak D match, TRBD2 (5 bases). Germline assignment: CDR1 SGHKS and CDR2 YYEKEE (reference sequence). CDR3 size: 13 residues. V was trimmed by 5 bases and J by 3 bases, leaving 9 bases between them. Here the CDR3 reads CASSPGGYNEQFF. CDR3 nucleotide sequence: TGTGCCAGCAGTCCTGGAGGCTACAATGAGCAGTTCTTC.

V and J are TRBV6-5 and TRBJ2-3; 8 bases are shared with TRBD2. CDR1 is MNHEY and CDR2 is SVGAGI in the germline V gene. V lost 5 bases and J lost 0; bases outside the gene matches: 4. CDR3 size: 15 residues. CDR3 region: CASSPRGRSTDTQYF. CDR3 DNA: TGTGCCAGCAGTCCCCGCGGGAGGAGCACAGATACGCAGTATTTT.

This sequence joins TRBV4-2 and TRBJ2-7; 9 bases are a match to TRBD1. This CDR3 spans 15 amino acids. Looked up from germline, CDR1 is LGHNA and CDR2 is YNFKEQ. J gave up 2 bases and V 1 base, and 3 bases lay outside the gene matches. The CDR3 loop reads CASSQVGTGTYEQYF. The CDR3 region has the DNA TGTGCCAGCAGCCAAGTCGGGACAGGGACCTACGAGCAGTACTTC.

The rearrangement uses TRBV30 and TRBJ2-2; 8 bases align to TRBD2. The CDR3 runs 15 residues. The germline gives CDR1 GTSNPN, CDR2 SVGIG (reference sequence). Unmatched junction bases numbered 11, after V lost 4 bases and J lost 7 bases. CDR3 sequence (DNA): TGTGCCTGGAACCCCGGGACTAGGGTGGGCGGGGAGCTGTTTTTT. Its translation: CAWNPGTRVGGELFF.

The J gene is TRBJ2-7, the V gene TRBV30, with 8 bases identical to TRBD2. V dropped 0 bases and J dropped 2; count of bases not matched to a gene: 6. This CDR3 region has 15 residues. Per germline, CDR1 GTSNPN and CDR2 SVGIG (reference sequence). For the CDR3, the DNA is TGTGCCTGGAGTGTTATGAGCGGGAGCCCCTACGAGCAGTACTTC. Translated: CAWSVMSGSPYEQYF. The variable domain in full, completed from reference TRBV30 and TRBJ2-7, reads SQTIHQWPATLVQPVGSPLSLECTVEGTSNPNLYWYRQAAGRGLQLLFYSVGIGQISSEVPQNLSASRPQDRQFILSSKKLLLSDSGFYLCAWSVMSGSPYEQYFGPGTRLTVT.

The J gene is TRBJ1-5, the V gene TRBV4-1; D call uncertain. Germline CDR1 reads MGHRA; CDR2 reads YSYEKL. This CDR3 spans 15 amino acids. V was clipped by 1 base and J by 5 bases, with 12 bases between them. The CDR3 loop reads CASSQAALMDQPQHF. The CDR3 coding sequence is TGCGCCAGCAGCCAAGCCGCACTGATGGATCAGCCCCAGCATTTT.

This sequence joins TRBV7-9 and TRBJ2-7, with a possible D match to TRBD2 (5 bases). V was shortened by 0 bases and J by 3 bases, with 12 bases between the two germline ends. CDR3 length: 15 residues. Per the germline V gene, CDR1 is SEHNR and CDR2 is FQNEAQ (reference sequence). The CDR3 DNA is TGTGCCAGCAGCTTAGCAGAGGGCCGGTTCTACGAGCAGTACTTC. It yields the protein CASSLAEGRFYEQYF. Filled out from reference TRBV7-9 and TRBJ2-7, the complete variable domain reads DTGVSQNPRHKITKRGQNVTFRCDPISEHNRLYWYRQTLGQGPEFLTYFQNEAQLEKSRLLSDRFSAERPKGSFSTLEIQRTEQGDSAMYLCASSLAEGRFYEQYFGPGTRLTVT.

The V call is TRBV15, the J call TRBJ2-7; possible D gene TRBD2, 6 bases. CDR3 size: 15 residues. Per germline, CDR1 LNHNV and CDR2 YYDKDF (reference sequence). V was clipped by 0 bases and J by 3 bases, with 12 bases between them. CDR3 nucleotides: TGTGCCACCAGCAGAGATGGGGCGGGACTCTACGAGCAGTACTTC. Amino acids: CATSRDGAGLYEQYF.

This clone has only one observation. The V and J genes are TRBV3-1 (or the pseudogene TRBV3-2) and TRBJ2-4, with 12 bases aligning to TRBD2. Looked up from germline, CDR1 is LGHDT and CDR2 is YNNKEL (reference sequence). V was pared by 1 base and J by 0 bases, with 1 base of the junction left unmatched. CDR3 length equals 17 residues. CDR3 loop: CASSQGTSGVAKNIQYF. For the CDR3, the DNA is TGTGCCAGCAGCCAAGGGACTAGCGGGGTAGCCAAAAACATTCAGTACTTC.

The chain links TRBV7-8 to TRBJ1-4; the D gene is possibly TRBD1 (5 bases). The CDR3 runs to 15 residues. Germline V gives CDR1 SGHVS, CDR2 FQNEAQ. Trimming shortened V by 1 base and J by 5 bases, and 11 bases separated the two germline ends. CDR3: CASSLERGGNEKLFF. CDR3 DNA sequence: TGTGCCAGCAGCTTAGAAAGGGGAGGAAATGAAAAACTGTTTTTT. Full variable domain (missing parts from reference TRBV7-8 and TRBJ1-4): GAGVSQSPRYKVAKRGQDVALRCDPISGHVSLFWYQQALGQGPEFLTYFQNEAQLDKSGLPSDRFFAERPEGSVSTLKIQRTQQEDSAVYLCASSLERGGNEKLFFGSGTQLSVL.

The chain combines TRBV19 with TRBJ2-7, with 9 bases fitting TRBD1. This CDR3 is 13 amino acids long. The V gene's germline CDR1 is LNHDA and CDR2 SQIVND (reference sequence). J was trimmed by 6 bases and V by 5 bases; bases with no gene match: 5. CDR3 in DNA: TGTGCCAGTAGTCAGGACAGGGGACGCGAGCAGTACTTC. Its translation: CASSQDRGREQYF.